The 27 T cell receptor beta chains below were found in one sample sequenced in a study of T-cell memory formation after mild COVID-19. TCRdb reprocessed the 5' RACE reads via MiXCR and lists one record per CDR3 protein. The repertoire holds just under 350,000 distinct CDR3 sequences, 13% seen once, with around a fifth in the top ten. Sequencing input: PBMCs or a T cell subset sorted from them (not recorded which). The receptors shown here come from a man younger than 35 who had mild COVID-19 (a few samples of this study predate the infection). Cell type and time point are not known.

This clonotype was observed a few times. The rearrangement links TRBV15 to TRBJ1-5; D unresolved. The CDR3 consists of 16 residues. V was clipped by 0 bases and J by 0 bases, with 9 bases between them. Germline values: CDR1 LNHNV, CDR2 YYDKDF (reference sequence). CDR3 coding DNA: TGTGCCACCAGCAGAGATCCCAGTAATAGCAATCAGCCCCAGCATTTT. This translates into CATSRDPSNSNQPQHF.

This clonotype showed up just a few times. One end of the junction does not line up with germline, which may come from a read error. The rearrangement uses TRBV7-7 and TRBJ2-1; D assignment may be TRBD1 or TRBD2 (6 bases each). Germline V gene sequence: CDR1 SSHAT, CDR2 FNYEAQ (reference sequence). CDR3 length: 17 amino acids. The CDR3 is CASSPRLRGDSYNEQFF. The DNA of the CDR3 is TGTGCTAGCAGCCCCCGCCTTAGGGGGGATTCCTACAATGAGCAGTTCTTC. Using reference TRBV7-7 and TRBJ2-1 for the parts outside the CDR3, the full variable domain is GAGVSQSPRYKVTKRGQDVTLRCDPISSHATLYWYQQALGQGPEFLTYFNYEAQPDKSGLPSDRFSAERPEGSISTLTIQRTEQRDSAMYRCASSPRLRGDSYNEQFFGPGTRLTVL.

In its sample, this clonotype was seen once. The chain uses TRBV4-3 and TRBJ2-7; no clear D. The CDR3 runs to 14 residues. CDR1 and CDR2 from the germline V gene are LGHNA and YSLEER. Trimming cost V 3 bases and J 0 bases, with 9 bases left between them. The chain's CDR3 is CASSQVQLSYEQYF. CDR3 DNA sequence: TGCGCCAGCAGCCAGGTACAGCTCTCCTACGAGCAGTACTTC.

This clonotype was observed a few times. The chain combines TRBV15 with TRBJ2-1; no clear D. The CDR3 runs to 13 residues. Trimming took 0 bases from V and 10 from J, leaving 10 bases between them. Germline values: CDR1 LNHNV, CDR2 YYDKDF (reference sequence). CDR3 region: CATSRDEWIEQFF. The CDR3 nucleotides read TGTGCCACCAGCAGAGATGAATGGATCGAGCAGTTCTTC.

There are a few counts of this clonotype. Given a much more abundant clone one base away, this may be a read error. The chain joins TRBV9 to TRBJ2-7; D uncertain. Germline V gives CDR1 SGDLS, CDR2 YYNGEE. V lost 0 bases and J lost 3, with 7 bases in between. There are 13 residues in the CDR3. For the CDR3, the DNA is TGTGCCAGCAGCGTAGACGGATTCTACGAGCAGTACTTC. It is translated as CASSVDGFYEQYF. Using reference TRBV9 and TRBJ2-7 for the parts outside the CDR3, the full variable domain is DSGVTQTPKHLITATGQRVTLRCSPRSGDLSVYWYQQSLDQGLQFLIQYYNGEERAKGNILERFSAQQFPDLHSELNLSSLELGDSALYFCASSVDGFYEQYFGPGTRLTVT.

The V call is TRBV20-1, the J call TRBJ2-1, with 7 bases fitting TRBD1. In germline, CDR1 is DFQATT, CDR2 SNEGSKA (reference sequence). The CDR3 extends over 17 amino acids. Trimming removed 0 bases from V and 4 bases from J; junction bases left unmatched: 12. CDR3 amino acids: CSARELRNRGRYNEQFF. The CDR3 DNA reads TGCAGTGCTAGAGAACTTAGAAACAGGGGCAGGTACAATGAGCAGTTCTTC.

This clonotype was recorded once. J is TRBJ2-1 and V is TRBV20-1; D perhaps matches TRBD2 (5 bases). Germline V gene data show CDR1 as DFQATT and CDR2 as SNEGSKA (reference sequence). The CDR3 totals 13 residues. V was clipped by 1 base and J by 4 bases, with 8 bases between them. The DNA for the CDR3 is TGCAGTGCTAGAGCCGGGGTATACAATGAGCAGTTCTTC. Translated, it gives CSARAGVYNEQFF.

This clonotype occurred many times. The chain links TRBV12-3 or TRBV12-4 to TRBJ2-5; D call uncertain. Between the trimmed V and J ends, which lost 8 bases and 0 bases, there was a span of 7 bases. This CDR3 has 12 residues. The chain's CDR3 is CASGLDQETQYF. Here the CDR3 DNA reads TGTGCCAGCGGGCTAGACCAAGAGACCCAGTACTTC.

The J gene is TRBJ2-1, the V gene TRBV9; 8 nucleotides agree with TRBD1. This CDR3 has 15 amino acids. Trimming took 4 bases from V and 3 from J; bases not matched to a gene: 6. Germline V lookup: CDR1 SGDLS, CDR2 YYNGEE. CDR3 DNA: TGTGCCAGCAGCCCTGGGGACAGGATCTACAATGAGCAGTTCTTC. Its translation is CASSPGDRIYNEQFF.

V is TRBV30 and J is TRBJ1-1, with a tentative D call TRBD1 (5 bases). V lost 3 bases to trimming and J lost 4 bases, with 15 bases between them. Germline-derived CDR1 and CDR2 are GTSNPN and SVGIG (reference sequence). The CDR3 runs 14 residues. CDR3 DNA sequence: TGTGCCTGGAGGGCCAAGGGGAGCGGCACTGAAGCTTTCTTT. It is translated as CAWRAKGSGTEAFF.

This clonotype was seen a handful of times. This chain links TRBV4-3 with TRBJ1-5; D is ambiguous. There are 13 residues in the CDR3. Per the germline V gene, CDR1 is LGHNA and CDR2 is YSLEER. V was trimmed by 5 bases and J by 5 bases, leaving 10 bases between them. CDR3: CASSAGSYQPQHF. The CDR3 nucleotides read TGCGCCAGCAGCGCGGGATCTTATCAGCCCCAGCATTTT.

The chain employs TRBV24-1 and TRBJ1-2; the match to TRBD1 covers 7 bases. CDR1 is KGHDR and CDR2 is SFDVKD in the germline V gene. V shed 5 bases and J 0 bases; nucleotides not matched to a gene: 11. This CDR3 comprises 17 residues. The CDR3 here is CATSVHRGPKPNYGYTF. The CDR3 DNA reads as TGTGCCACCAGTGTCCACAGGGGCCCGAAGCCTAACTATGGCTACACCTTC.

The chain is built from TRBV10-3 and TRBJ2-3; 8 positions agree with TRBD2. Unmatched junction bases numbered 12, after V lost 4 bases and J lost 6 bases. Looked up from germline, CDR1 is ENHRY and CDR2 is SYGVKD. CDR3 length equals 16 residues. The CDR3 coding sequence is TGTGCCATCAGTGGGGGAGCGGGGGCCCAGGGGGATACGCAGTATTTT. It encodes CAISGGAGAQGDTQYF.

The rearrangement links TRBV18 to TRBJ2-7; 10 nucleotides line up with TRBD1. The V gene's germline CDR1 is KGHSH and CDR2 LQKENI. This CDR3 is built from 15 residues. Trimming cost V 3 bases and J 2 bases; bases outside gene matches: 4. The CDR3 coding sequence is TGTGCCAGCTCACCCGGACAGGGGGACGCCTACGAGCAGTACTTC. Amino acids: CASSPGQGDAYEQYF.

The table lists this clonotype with a few counts. The chain has TRBV12-3 or TRBV12-4 and TRBJ1-2; D is undetermined. The CDR3 loop spans 14 amino acids. The V and J ends lost 3 bases and 4 bases respectively, with 12 bases between them. DNA for the CDR3: TGTGCCAGCAGTTTTAGGGCGGTGGGCTATGGCTACACCTTC. As protein: CASSFRAVGYGYTF.

This clonotype was observed many times. The J gene is TRBJ2-3, the V gene TRBV5-1, with a weak D call TRBD2 (7 bases). The CDR3 runs to 16 residues. Germline V gene sequence: CDR1 SGHRS, CDR2 YFSETQ. Trimming shortened V by 6 bases and J by 4 bases, and 21 bases separated the two germline ends. This CDR3 reads CASKKGGGAGADTQYF. In DNA form, the CDR3 reads TGCGCCAGCAAGAAGGGGGGGGGTGCCGGTGCAGATACGCAGTATTTT.

This clonotype was recorded a few times. The rearrangement joins TRBV20-1 to TRBJ2-5; perhaps TRBD2 as D (5 bases). This CDR3 is 14 amino acids long. Germline CDR1 is DFQATT and CDR2 is SNEGSKA (reference sequence). V lost 0 bases and J 2 bases, leaving 10 bases between the germline ends. CDR3 region: CSARDFRGQETQYF. The CDR3 DNA reads TGCAGTGCTAGAGATTTTCGGGGACAAGAGACCCAGTACTTC.

This clonotype came up a few times. The gene calls are TRBV6-2 or TRBV6-3 and TRBJ2-3, with TRBD2 matching over 9 bases. Germline CDR1 is MNHEY and CDR2 is SVGEGT. With V trimmed by 6 bases and J by 1 base, 11 bases remained unmatched. The CDR3 is 17 amino acids. CDR3 amino acids: CASSESRGGLGTDTQYF. The CDR3 DNA is TGTGCCAGCAGCGAGTCGCGGGGGGGCCTCGGCACAGATACGCAGTATTTT.

In its sample, this clonotype was seen a few times. This rearrangement joins TRBV9 to TRBJ2-7; 10 nucleotides agree with TRBD1. V lost 4 bases to trimming and J lost 5 bases; unmatched junction nucleotides: 15. Germline lookup yields CDR1 SGDLS and CDR2 YYNGEE. CDR3 length: 17 residues. The CDR3 coding sequence is TGTGCCAGCAGCACCCCCCTCGGGGACAGGGGTTCCCACGAGCAGTACTTC. Translated: CASSTPLGDRGSHEQYF.

This clonotype was picked up many times. This chain connects TRBV5-1 to TRBJ2-1; unclear D gene. The CDR3 loop spans 16 amino acids. V lost 0 bases and J 8 bases, leaving 18 bases between the germline ends. CDR1 and CDR2 from the germline V gene are SGHRS and YFSETQ. The CDR3 DNA reads TGCGCCAGCAGCTTGGAAGGTTTGGCAAAGGGTGATGAGCAGTTCTTC. It encodes CASSLEGLAKGDEQFF.

This clonotype was detected a few times. This sequence joins TRBV6-6 and TRBJ2-1, with 9 bases identical to TRBD1. The CDR3 extends over 15 amino acids. CDR1 is MNHNY, CDR2 SVGAGI, per germline (reference sequence). V lost 5 bases, J lost 5 bases, and 7 bases stayed unmatched. CDR3 nucleotides: TGTGCCAGCAGTCCGGGACAGGGAGCAGACAATGAGCAGTTCTTC. This codes for CASSPGQGADNEQFF.

Many counts were recorded for this clonotype. CDR3 in DNA: TGCAGTGCTAGAGTACGGACCGGCACAGATACGCAGTATTTT. This gives the protein CSARVRTGTDTQYF. This chain joins TRBV20-1 and TRBJ2-3; no clear D gene. The V end lost 1 base, the J end lost 1 base, and 9 bases lay between the germline ends. This CDR3 comprises 14 residues. Per the germline V gene, CDR1 is DFQATT and CDR2 is SNEGSKA (reference sequence).

The chain links TRBV6-6 to TRBJ2-3; tentatively, D is TRBD2 (7 bases). The CDR3 has 13 residues. The germline V gene encodes CDR1 MNHNY and CDR2 SVGAGI (reference sequence). With 7 bases removed from V and 8 bases from J, the gap between germline ends came to 16 bases. CDR3 in DNA: TGTGCCAGCACCTCGGGGGGCCCCGTTACGCAGTATTTT. Its translation is CASTSGGPVTQYF.

The chain couples TRBV7-6 to TRBJ1-1; D is uncertain. The CDR3 runs 13 residues. The germline gives CDR1 SGHVS, CDR2 FNYEAQ. V gave up 4 bases and J gave up 3 bases, with 9 bases separating them. The CDR3 nucleotides are TGTGCCAGCAGCTCTGGGTCAGACACTGAAGCTTTCTTT. Translating it yields CASSSGSDTEAFF.

The table lists this clonotype with a few counts. The chain uses TRBV4-1 and TRBJ2-7; 8 bases align to TRBD1. Germline CDR1 MGHRA, CDR2 YSYEKL. The CDR3 has 12 amino acids. The V and J ends lost 3 bases and 6 bases, in that order; junction bases with no gene match: 1. The CDR3 DNA reads TGCGCCAGCAGCCAGACAGGGGCCGAGCAGTACTTC. Translated: CASSQTGAEQYF.

A few counts support this clonotype. This rearrangement joins TRBV7-9 to TRBJ2-3; TRBD2 aligns across 7 bases. Germline V CDR1 and CDR2: SEHNR, FQNEAQ (reference sequence). The V gene end was trimmed by 3 bases and the J gene end by 4 bases; junction bases not matched to a gene: 7. The CDR3 totals 15 residues. The CDR3 sequence: CASSLPAGPSDTQYF. In nucleotides, the CDR3 is TGTGCCAGCAGCTTGCCAGCGGGGCCTTCAGATACGCAGTATTTT. Complete variable domain (other parts from reference TRBV7-9 and TRBJ2-3): DTGVSQNPRHKITKRGQNVTFRCDPISEHNRLYWYRQTLGQGPEFLTYFQNEAQLEKSRLLSDRFSAERPKGSFSTLEIQRTEQGDSAMYLCASSLPAGPSDTQYFGPGTRLTVL.

V usage is TRBV10-3 and J usage is TRBJ2-1, with 12 bases fitting TRBD2. After removal of 10 bases from V and 6 bases from J, the junction contained 7 bases not matched to a gene. The length of the CDR3 is 14 residues. The germline gives CDR1 ENHRY, CDR2 SYGVKD. Written as DNA, the CDR3 is TGTGCCACCAGGACTAGCGGGGCCCCCAATGAGCAGTTCTTC. Encoded protein: CATRTSGAPNEQFF.